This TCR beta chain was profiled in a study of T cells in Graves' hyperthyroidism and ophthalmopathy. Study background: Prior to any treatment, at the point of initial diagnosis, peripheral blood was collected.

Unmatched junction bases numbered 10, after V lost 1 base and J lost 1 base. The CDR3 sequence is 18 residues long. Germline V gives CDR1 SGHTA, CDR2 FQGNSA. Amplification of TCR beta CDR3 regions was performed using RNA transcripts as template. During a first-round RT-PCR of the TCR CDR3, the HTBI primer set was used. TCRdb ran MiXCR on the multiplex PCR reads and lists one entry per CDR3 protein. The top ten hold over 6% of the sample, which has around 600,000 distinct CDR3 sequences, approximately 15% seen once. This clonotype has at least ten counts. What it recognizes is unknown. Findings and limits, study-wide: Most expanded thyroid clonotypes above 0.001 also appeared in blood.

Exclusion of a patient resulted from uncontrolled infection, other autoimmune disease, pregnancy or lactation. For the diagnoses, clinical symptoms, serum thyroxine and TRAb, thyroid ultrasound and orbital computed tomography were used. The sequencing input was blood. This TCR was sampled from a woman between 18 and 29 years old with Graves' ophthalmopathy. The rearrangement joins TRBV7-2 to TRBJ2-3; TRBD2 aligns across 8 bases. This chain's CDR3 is CASSLVGGGLAGTDTQYF. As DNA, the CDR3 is TGTGCCAGCAGCTTAGTCGGGGGGGGGCTAGCGGGCACAGATACGCAGTATTTT.